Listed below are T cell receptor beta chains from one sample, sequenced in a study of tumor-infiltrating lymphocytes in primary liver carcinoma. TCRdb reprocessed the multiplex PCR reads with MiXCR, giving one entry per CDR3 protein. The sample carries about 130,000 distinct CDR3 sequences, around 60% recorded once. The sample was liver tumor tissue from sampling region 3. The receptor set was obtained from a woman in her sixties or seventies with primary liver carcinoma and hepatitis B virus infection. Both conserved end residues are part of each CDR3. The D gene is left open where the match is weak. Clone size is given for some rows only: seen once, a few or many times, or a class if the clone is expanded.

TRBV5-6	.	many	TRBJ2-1	TGTGCCAGCAGCCCGGGTACCGGTCCTCCTTTGAATGAGCAGTTCTTC	CASSPGTGPPLNEQFF
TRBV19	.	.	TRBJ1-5	TGTGACAGTAGACCGGACAGCCGAAGTCGGCCCCAGCATTTT	CDSRPDSRSRPQHF
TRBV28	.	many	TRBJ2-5	TGTGCCAGCAGTTCCTCTCTTTGGGTCCAGTACTTC	CASSSSLWVQYF
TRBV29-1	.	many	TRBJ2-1	TGCAGCGTCCGCCCACGAGGCACCTACAATGAGCAGTTCTTC	CSVRPRGTYNEQFF
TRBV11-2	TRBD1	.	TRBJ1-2	TGTGCCAGCAGCTTAGAACGGGGACAGGGGTGGGACGGCTACACTTTC	CASSLERGQGWDGYTF
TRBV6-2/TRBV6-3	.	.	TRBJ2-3	TGTCCCAGCAGTTACACGGAAACCCGCACAGATACGCAGTATTTT	CPSSYTETRTDTQYF
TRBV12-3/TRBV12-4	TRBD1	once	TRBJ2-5	TGTGCCAACAGTTTACAGGGGCAGGGTAAAGAGACCCAGTACTTC	CANSLQGQGKETQYF
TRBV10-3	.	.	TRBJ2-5	TGTGCCATCAGTCTTAGGGGGAAGAGTGAGGCCCAGTACTTC	CAISLRGKSEAQYF
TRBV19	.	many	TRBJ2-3	TGTGCCAGTAGTAGGGACTCCCTGGATACGCAGTATTTT	CASSRDSLDTQYF
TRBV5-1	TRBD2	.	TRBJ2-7	TGCGCCAGCAGCTTAATACTAGCGGGAGGCTCCTACGAGCAGTACTTC	CASSLILAGGSYEQYF
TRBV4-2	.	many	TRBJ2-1	TGTGCCAGCAGCCAACGCGGACAGAGCTCCTACAATGAGCAGTTCTTC	CASSQRGQSSYNEQFF
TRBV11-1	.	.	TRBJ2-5	TGTGCCGGCAACATCGGGACAATATTCGCCCAAGAGACCCAGTACTTC	CAGNIGTIFAQETQYF
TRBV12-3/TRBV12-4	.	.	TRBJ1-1	TGTGCCAGTATAGGGGGTCTGAACACTGATGCTTTCTTT	CASIGGLNTDAFF
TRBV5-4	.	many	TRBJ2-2	TGTGCCAGCAGCTTCGGCTCTAACACCGGGGAGCTGTTTTTT	CASSFGSNTGELFF
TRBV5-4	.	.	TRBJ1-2	TGTGCCGGCAGTATTGAGAGGGAGGTGGTCTATGGCTACACCTTC	CAGSIEREVVYGYTF
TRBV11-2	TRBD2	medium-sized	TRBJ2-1	TGTGCCAGCAGCCCTACCGCGGGACTAGCCGGGAATGAGCAGTTCTTC	CASSPTAGLAGNEQFF
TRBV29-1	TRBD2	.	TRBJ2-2	TGCAGCGTAAAGGGACTAGCGACGAACACCGGGGAACCGTTTTTT	CSVKGLATNTGEPFF
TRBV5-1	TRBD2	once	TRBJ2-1	TGCGCCAGCAGCTCGGGGACTAGGAGCTACAATGAGCAGTTCTTC	CASSSGTRSYNEQFF
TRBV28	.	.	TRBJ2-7	TGTGCCAGCAGCCTATCCGAGTGGGAGAACCCTGGGGGGAACGAGCAGTACTTC	CASSLSEWENPGGNEQYF
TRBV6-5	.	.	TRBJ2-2	TGTGCCAGCAGTTATCAAAAAGCCGGGGAGCTGTTTTTT	CASSYQKAGELFF
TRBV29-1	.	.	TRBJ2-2	TGCAACGTCGTTACGCAGAGTAACACCGGGGAGTTGTTTTTT	CNVVTQSNTGELFF
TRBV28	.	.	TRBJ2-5	TGTGCCAGCAGCCGACCGGAGGGCGTGAAGACCCAGTACTTC	CASSRPEGVKTQYF
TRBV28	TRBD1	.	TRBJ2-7	TGTGCCATCTCCCCGCGGGACAGGGCTGGCCACGAGCAGTACTTC	CAISPRDRAGHEQYF
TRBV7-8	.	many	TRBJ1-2	TGTGCCAGCAGTCCCGACAATAACTATGGCTACACCTTC	CASSPDNNYGYTF
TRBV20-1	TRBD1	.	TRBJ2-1	TGCAGTGCTTTGACAGGGATCCCACAGACATATTACAATGGGCAGTTCTTC	CSALTGIPQTYYNGQFF
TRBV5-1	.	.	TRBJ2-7	TGCGCCAGCAGCTTATGGTCGGGAGTAGCGTGCGCCTACGAACAGTACTTC	CASSLWSGVACAYEQYF
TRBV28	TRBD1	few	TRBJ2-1	TGTGCCAGCAACCCGGTTGGGCAGGGGGTTTGGCAGTTCTTC	CASNPVGQGVWQFF
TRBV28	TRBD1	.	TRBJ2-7	TGTGCCAGCAGCGCCCCGGACAGGGTGGGGACCTACGAGCAGTGCTTC	CASSAPDRVGTYEQCF
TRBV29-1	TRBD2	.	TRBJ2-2	TGCAGCGTTGAAGGCGGGAGCCTGAACACCGGGGAGCTGTTTTTT	CSVEGGSLNTGELFF
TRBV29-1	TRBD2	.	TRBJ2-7	TGCAGCGTTGCTACTGGGACCAGCGGGAGTCTCCACGAGCAGTACTTC	CSVATGTSGSLHEQYF
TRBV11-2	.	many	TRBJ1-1	TGTGCCAGCAGCTTAGACCTCCTGTCCAGGATGAACACTGAAGCTTTCTTT	CASSLDLLSRMNTEAFF
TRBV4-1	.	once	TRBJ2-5	TGCGCCAGCAGCCAAGAACGGGACCAAGAGACCCGGTGCTTC	CASSQERDQETRCF